This T cell receptor beta chain was sequenced in a study of blood T cells in healthy people across ages. The wider study: T cells yielded about one barcoded beta molecule per two cells through template switching.

The study's findings and limits: Using unsorted PBMCs precluded a conclusive naive versus antigen-experienced comparison.

There are 17 residues in the CDR3. CDR1 is SGHRS, CDR2 YFSETQ, per germline. V lost 0 bases, J lost 2 bases, and 15 bases lay in between. The authors ran a second PCR of 7 to 11 cycles using a sample-barcoded 5' primer and a J-beta primer mix. A tag from a template-switch adaptor with 12 random nucleotides marked each cDNA molecule. TCRdb analysed the 5' RACE reads with MiXCR anew, one entry per CDR3 protein. The sample consists of around 1,700,000 distinct CDR3 sequences, roughly 28% of them appearing once. This clonotype was observed once. Antigen unknown. The individuals who served as donors were healthy Caucasians living in Russia, aged roughly 6 to 90.

This sequence joins TRBV5-1 and TRBJ2-1; a weak D match, TRBD1 (6 bases). The sample taken for sequencing was blood. This receptor was identified in a woman in her twenties or thirties in good health. CDR3 residues: CASSLAGQGSPYNEQFF. CDR3 sequence (DNA): TGCGCCAGCAGCTTGGCCGGTCAGGGGTCCCCCTACAATGAGCAGTTCTTC.